A single sample gave rise to the 32 T cell receptor beta chains below, sequenced in a study of shared T cell receptors in the human thymus. Libraries were prepared by immunoSEQ multiplex PCR; TCRdb keeps only in-frame clonotypes and omits some of them. The sample records 630,000 or so clones, about 87% being singletons. These data were also filed under a second study, of human thymus T cells.

Sequencing was performed on thymocytes. The source is a boy younger than two with a congenital heart defect.

This chain uses TRBV30 with TRBJ2-7, with D perhaps matching TRBD2 (7 bases). V was shortened by 0 bases and J by 6 bases, with 18 bases between the two germline ends. Germline lookup yields CDR1 GTSNPN and CDR2 SVGIG (reference sequence). The CDR3 extends over 15 amino acids. CDR3 in amino acids: CAWSVIGGGQGEQYF. CDR3 sequence (DNA): TGTGCCTGGAGTGTAATAGGCGGGGGCCAGGGCGAGCAGTACTTC. Full variable domain (outside the CDR3, taken from reference TRBV30 and TRBJ2-7): SQTIHQWPATLVQPVGSPLSLECTVEGTSNPNLYWYRQAAGRGLQLLFYSVGIGQISSEVPQNLSASRPQDRQFILSSKKLLLSDSGFYLCAWSVIGGGQGEQYFGPGTRLTVT.

The CDR3 coding sequence is TGCGCCAGTCGACAGGGGGAGAGGAATAAAGCTTTCTTT. This gives the protein CASRQGERNKAFF. The chain employs TRBV5-1 and TRBJ1-1, with TRBD1 matching 9 bases. The V gene's germline CDR1 is SGHRS and CDR2 YFSETQ. CDR3 length: 13 amino acids. The V segment lost 8 bases and the J segment 9 bases; nucleotides outside the gene matches: 11.

V is TRBV4-3 and J is TRBJ2-2; D perhaps matches TRBD1 (5 bases). The CDR3 is made up of 18 amino acids. Germline V lookup: CDR1 LGHNA, CDR2 YSLEER. Trimming removed 0 bases at V and 5 bases at J, with 19 bases between. The CDR3 reads CASSQDTACEGATGELFF. The CDR3 DNA is TGCGCCAGCAGCCAAGATACCGCCTGCGAAGGGGCTACCGGGGAGCTGTTTTTT.

The rearrangement links TRBV20-1 to TRBJ2-3, with D possibly matching TRBD2 (6 bases). Per the germline V gene, CDR1 is DFQATT and CDR2 is SNEGSKA (reference sequence). CDR3 size: 11 residues. Trimming shortened V by 1 base and J by 10 bases, and 9 bases separated the two germline ends. CDR3 in DNA: TGCAGTGCTAGAGTACTAGCCCCGCAGTATTTT. Its translation: CSARVLAPQYF.

J is TRBJ1-4 and V is TRBV4-3; the match to TRBD1 covers 8 bases. The CDR3 is made up of 15 amino acids. CDR1 and CDR2 from the germline V gene are LGHNA and YSLEER. The junction had 4 bases not matched to a gene; V was cut back by 1 base and J by 6 bases. The CDR3 spells CASSQGQGADEKLFF. The CDR3 region has the DNA TGCGCCAGCAGCCAAGGTCAGGGGGCGGATGAAAAACTGTTTTTT.

The gene calls are TRBV6-5 and TRBJ2-1; TRBD1 matches 9 bases. This CDR3 spans 15 amino acids. Trimming took 0 bases from V and 8 from J; bases not matched to a gene: 5. Germline lookup yields CDR1 MNHEY and CDR2 SVGAGI. The CDR3 DNA reads TGTGCCAGCAGTTACTCGGGACAGGGAGCATATGAGCAGTTCTTC. Its translation is CASSYSGQGAYEQFF.

This chain connects TRBV19 to TRBJ2-3; 10 bases fit TRBD2. The CDR3 has 15 amino acids. Germline loops: CDR1 LNHDA, CDR2 SQIVND (reference sequence). Trimming at V came to 7 bases and at J to 5 bases, leaving 9 bases not matched to a gene. This chain's CDR3 is CASNQAGGRRDTQYF. CDR3 bases: TGTGCCAGTAATCAAGCGGGGGGGCGGCGAGATACGCAGTATTTT.

This clone was seen more than once but under ten times. DNA of the CDR3: TGTGCCAGCAGCTTTAACAGCACGAACACCGGGGAGCTGTTTTTT. Protein sequence: CASSFNSTNTGELFF. J is TRBJ2-2 and V is TRBV5-8; D ambiguous. CDR3 size: 15 residues. Trimming pared 2 bases from V and 0 bases from J, leaving 8 bases between. From germline, CDR1 is SGHTS and CDR2 YDEGEE.

The chain employs TRBV14 and TRBJ1-5, with D possibly being TRBD1 (5 bases). Germline lookup yields CDR1 SGHDN and CDR2 FVKESK. The CDR3 spans 13 residues. V was cut by 1 base and J by 7 bases, with 8 bases left in between. Written as DNA, the CDR3 is TGTGCCAGCAGCCAAGGGGGCCGCCAGCCCCAGCATTTT. Translated: CASSQGGRQPQHF.

This chain links TRBV30 with TRBJ2-1; a possible D gene is TRBD1 (6 bases). The CDR3 covers 15 residues. V was clipped by 1 base and J by 0 bases, with 10 bases between them. Germline CDR1 is GTSNPN and CDR2 is SVGIG (reference sequence). The CDR3 sequence is CAWSGDKSSYNEQFF. The DNA for the CDR3 is TGTGCCTGGAGTGGGGACAAGAGCTCCTACAATGAGCAGTTCTTC. The full variable domain, completed using reference TRBV30 and TRBJ2-1, is SQTIHQWPATLVQPVGSPLSLECTVEGTSNPNLYWYRQAAGRGLQLLFYSVGIGQISSEVPQNLSASRPQDRQFILSSKKLLLSDSGFYLCAWSGDKSSYNEQFFGPGTRLTVL.

This chain links TRBV5-1 with TRBJ2-2, with D tentatively TRBD2 (6 bases). Trimming took off 0 bases at V and 7 bases at J, with 13 bases between the two ends. This CDR3 comprises 15 residues. CDR1 and CDR2 (germline): SGHRS, YFSETQ. This chain's CDR3 is CASSLAPGLHGELFF. The CDR3 DNA is TGCGCCAGCAGCTTGGCCCCGGGACTTCACGGGGAGCTGTTTTTT.

The chain uses TRBV18 and TRBJ2-7; D uncertain. Trimming removed 0 bases at V and 5 bases at J, with 14 bases between. Per the germline V gene, CDR1 is KGHSH and CDR2 is LQKENI. The CDR3 is 15 amino acids. CDR3 in amino acids: CASSPPVSPPDEQYF. CDR3 sequence (DNA): TGTGCCAGCTCACCACCGGTAAGCCCGCCCGACGAGCAGTACTTC.

This clone was detected a few times. The rearrangement links TRBV14 to TRBJ2-7, with D possibly being TRBD2 (6 bases). Germline lookup yields CDR1 SGHDN and CDR2 FVKESK. This CDR3 has 16 residues. With 0 bases removed from V and 0 bases from J, the gap between germline ends came to 12 bases. The CDR3 coding sequence is TGTGCCAGCAGCCAAGAAGGGACTGTGAGCTCCTACGAGCAGTACTTC. Encoded protein: CASSQEGTVSSYEQYF.

This clone was seen a few times. This chain connects TRBV5-8 to TRBJ2-7; 7 bases agree with TRBD1. After removal of 9 bases from V and 3 bases from J, the junction contained 9 bases not matched to a gene. The V gene's germline CDR1 is SGHTS and CDR2 YDEGEE. CDR3 length: 13 residues. CDR3 region: CANPGQENYEQYF. The CDR3 nucleotides are TGTGCCAACCCAGGACAGGAGAACTACGAGCAGTACTTC.

The V and J genes are TRBV28 and TRBJ1-1; unclear D gene. The CDR3 runs to 13 residues. Deletions cut 6 bases from V and 0 bases from J, with 8 bases between. Germline V gene lookup returns CDR1 MDHEN and CDR2 SYDVKM. The CDR3 sequence is CASRFPLNTEAFF. In DNA form, the CDR3 reads TGTGCCAGCAGGTTCCCGTTGAACACTGAAGCTTTCTTT.

V and J are TRBV5-8 and TRBJ1-6, with a weak D call TRBD1 (5 bases). The CDR3 covers 18 residues. Germline V CDR1 and CDR2: SGHTS, YDEGEE. The V end lost 3 bases, the J end lost 6 bases, and 22 bases lay between the germline ends. The CDR3 sequence: CASSSPEARPRGNSPLHF. CDR3 in DNA: TGTGCCAGCAGCTCTCCAGAAGCTCGCCCTAGGGGTAATTCACCCCTCCACTTT.

This chain joins TRBV4-3 and TRBJ2-1; 9 nucleotides agree with TRBD2. Germline V CDR1 and CDR2: LGHNA, YSLEER. With 4 bases clipped from V and 8 bases from J, the junction kept 15 bases outside the gene matches. The CDR3 sequence is 17 residues long. This CDR3 is CASSPRLSGGFSDEQFF. In DNA form, the CDR3 reads TGCGCCAGCAGCCCCCGACTGAGCGGGGGGTTTAGTGATGAGCAGTTCTTC.

With regard to this clone: The identical CDR3 is also encoded by other nucleotide sequences in the sample. J is TRBJ2-7 and V is TRBV9, with a tentative D call TRBD2 (7 bases). The V gene lost 0 bases and the J gene lost 8 bases, with 12 bases spanning the gap. The CDR3 is made up of 13 amino acids. Germline V gene lookup returns CDR1 SGDLS and CDR2 YYNGEE. For the CDR3, the DNA is TGTGCCAGCAGCGTAGAGGGGGGGGAGAAGCAGTACTTC. Translated: CASSVEGGEKQYF. Complete variable domain (other parts from reference TRBV9 and TRBJ2-7): DSGVTQTPKHLITATGQRVTLRCSPRSGDLSVYWYQQSLDQGLQFLIQYYNGEERAKGNILERFSAQQFPDLHSELNLSSLELGDSALYFCASSVEGGEKQYFGPGTRLTVT.

This chain connects TRBV9 to TRBJ1-6; no firm D call. The CDR3 has 16 residues. The germline CDR1 and CDR2 sequences are SGDLS and YYNGEE. Trimming shortened V by 0 bases and J by 0 bases, and 7 bases separated the two germline ends. CDR3 DNA sequence: TGTGCCAGCAGCGTAGGTTGGAGCTCCTATAATTCACCCCTCCACTTT. Translated: CASSVGWSSYNSPLHF.

The DNA of the CDR3 is TGTGCCAGCATTGACAGGGTTGCATATAGCAATCAGCCCCAGCATTTT. Its protein product is CASIDRVAYSNQPQHF. This chain connects TRBV6-1 to TRBJ1-5, with TRBD1 matching over 7 bases. The germline V gene encodes CDR1 MNHNS and CDR2 SASEGT. Trimming removed 7 bases from V and 0 bases from J; junction bases left unmatched: 9. The CDR3 consists of 16 residues.

The chain has TRBV19 and TRBJ2-3; 14 nucleotides line up with TRBD2. The CDR3 is made up of 18 amino acids. Germline CDR1 reads LNHDA; CDR2 reads SQIVND (reference sequence). V was pared by 6 bases and J by 1 base, with 9 bases of the junction left unmatched. CDR3 amino acids: CASRRGLAGERGTDTQYF. CDR3 DNA: TGTGCCAGTAGGAGGGGACTAGCGGGAGAGCGGGGCACAGATACGCAGTATTTT.

This chain uses TRBV11-2 with TRBJ2-7; possible D gene TRBD2, 5 bases. Looked up from germline, CDR1 is SGHAT and CDR2 is FQNNGV. Trimming cost V 1 base and J 5 bases, with 9 bases left between them. The CDR3 has 13 residues. CDR3 sequence (DNA): TGTGCCAGCAGCTTAGGGAGGCGGAACGAGCAGTACTTC. As protein: CASSLGRRNEQYF.

The V and J genes are TRBV19 and TRBJ1-2, with D possibly TRBD1 on 6 matching bases. The CDR3 covers 13 residues. In germline, CDR1 is LNHDA, CDR2 SQIVND (reference sequence). Between the trimmed V and J ends, which lost 7 bases and 2 bases, there was a span of 11 bases. In DNA, the CDR3 is TGTGCCAGTAAGGGGCAGGGGAACTATGGCTACACCTTC. It translates to CASKGQGNYGYTF.

This chain uses TRBV4-3 with TRBJ2-2; perhaps TRBD2 as D (6 bases). Deletions cut 11 bases from V and 1 base from J, with 11 bases between. CDR1 and CDR2 (germline): LGHNA, YSLEER. CDR3 length: 13 residues. DNA of the CDR3: TGCGCCGCGGGACGAAAGAACACCGGGGAGCTGTTTTTT. Amino acids: CAAGRKNTGELFF.

The chain couples TRBV27 to TRBJ2-7; D is perhaps TRBD2 (6 bases). This CDR3 is built from 14 residues. The V end lost 5 bases, the J end lost 3 bases, and 14 bases lay between the germline ends. Germline assignment: CDR1 MNHEY and CDR2 SMNVEV (reference sequence). This CDR3 is CASSPHTGVYEQYF. The CDR3 nucleotides read TGTGCCAGCAGTCCCCATACGGGAGTCTACGAGCAGTACTTC.

The CDR3: CASSHPLAGAKYTDTQYF. DNA for the CDR3: TGTGCCAGCAGCCATCCTCTAGCGGGGGCGAAATACACAGATACGCAGTATTTT. The chain joins TRBV16 to TRBJ2-3; TRBD2 matches 10 bases. Germline assignment: CDR1 KGHSY and CDR2 FQNENV. V was pared by 3 bases and J by 2 bases, with 11 bases of the junction left unmatched. CDR3 length equals 18 residues. The variable domain in full, with the rest retrieved from reference TRBV16 and TRBJ2-3, is GEEVAQTPKHLVRGEGQKAKLYCAPIKGHSYVFWYQQVLKNEFKFLISFQNENVFDETGMPKERFSAKCLPNSPCSLEIQATKLEDSAVYFCASSHPLAGAKYTDTQYFGPGTRLTVL.

The chain links TRBV5-6 to TRBJ1-2; 12 bases align to TRBD1. CDR3 length: 16 amino acids. With 4 bases clipped from V and 1 base from J, the junction kept 5 bases outside the gene matches. Germline CDR1 reads SGHDT; CDR2 reads YYEEEE. As DNA, the CDR3 is TGTGCCAGCAGCCCGGGACAGGGGGCAATTAACTATGGCTACACCTTC. Translation gives CASSPGQGAINYGYTF.

This sequence joins TRBV12-5 and TRBJ2-1; 9 bases are a match to TRBD2. The ends lost 1 base at V and 5 bases at J; junction bases unmatched: 6. Per the germline V gene, CDR1 is LGHNT and CDR2 is FRNRAP. The CDR3 totals 16 residues. CDR3 coding DNA: TGTGCTAGTGGTTTGGGGCGGGAGGGCCCGCACAATGAGCAGTTCTTC. The encoded protein is CASGLGREGPHNEQFF. The full variable domain, rest sourced from reference TRBV12-5 and TRBJ2-1, is DARVTQTPRHKVTEMGQEVTMRCQPILGHNTVFWYRQTMMQGLELLAYFRNRAPLDDSGMPKDRFSAEMPDATLATLKIQPSEPRDSAVYFCASGLGREGPHNEQFFGPGTRLTVL.

The rearrangement joins TRBV7-9 to TRBJ1-1; D is undetermined. Trimming took off 1 base at V and 6 bases at J, with 9 bases between the two ends. CDR1 and CDR2 (germline): SEHNR, FQNEAQ (reference sequence). This CDR3 region has 13 residues. CDR3 residues: CASSLVGEAEAFF. The CDR3, as DNA: TGTGCCAGCAGCTTAGTAGGTGAGGCTGAAGCTTTCTTT. Full variable domain (outside the CDR3, taken from reference TRBV7-9 and TRBJ1-1): DTGVSQNPRHKITKRGQNVTFRCDPISEHNRLYWYRQTLGQGPEFLTYFQNEAQLEKSRLLSDRFSAERPKGSFSTLEIQRTEQGDSAMYLCASSLVGEAEAFFGQGTRLTVV.

The chain joins TRBV28 to TRBJ2-7; 8 positions agree with TRBD1. J gave up 2 bases and V 5 bases, and 17 bases lay outside the gene matches. This CDR3 contains 18 residues. Germline lookup yields CDR1 MDHEN and CDR2 SYDVKM. The CDR3 nucleotides read TGTGCCAGCAGTCTCAAACCCGGAGACAGGGGCCTCACCTACGAGCAGTACTTC. It codes for CASSLKPGDRGLTYEQYF.

The chain carries TRBV10-1 and TRBJ2-5; 12 bases map to TRBD2. With V trimmed by 2 bases and J by 4 bases, 8 bases remained unmatched. The length of the CDR3 is 17 residues. Germline V gene lookup returns CDR1 WNHNN and CDR2 SYGVQD (reference sequence). CDR3 sequence (DNA): TGCGCCAGCAGTGAGGGGACTAGCGGGCAGGAAGGAGAGACCCAGTACTTC. Translating gives CASSEGTSGQEGETQYF.

This chain links TRBV25-1 with TRBJ1-3; D ambiguous. Looked up from germline, CDR1 is MGHDK and CDR2 is SYGVNS. The CDR3 spans 17 residues. Trimming stripped 3 bases from V and 0 bases from J, with 15 bases between. In DNA form, the CDR3 reads TGTGCCAGCAGTGATGGTATACATCGCGGCTCTGGAAACACCATATATTTT. Its protein product is CASSDGIHRGSGNTIYF.